These 21 T cell receptor beta chains originate from one sample sequenced in a study of early T cells in non-severe SARS-CoV-2 infection. Each CDR3 protein is one row after TCRdb ran MiXCR on the 5' RACE reads. The top ten clones hold approximately 4.1% of a sample with 30,000 or so distinct CDR3 sequences, under 7.5% of them seen once. Material: whole blood. These receptors all come from an adult who was a healthcare worker with PCR-confirmed SARS-CoV-2 infection or an uninfected control (not recorded which).

In its sample, this clonotype was seen many times. CDR3 coding DNA: TGTGCCAGCGGCCTAACTAGCGGGAGTCTAAAATACAATGAGCAGTTCTTC. Encoded protein: CASGLTSGSLKYNEQFF. The rearrangement joins TRBV3-1 to TRBJ2-1; 11 nucleotides match TRBD2. V shed 8 bases, J shed 4 bases, and the junction held 13 bases outside the gene matches. The CDR3 spans 17 residues. Germline CDR1 reads LGHDT; CDR2 reads YNNKEL (reference sequence).

This clonotype was recorded at least ten times. The chain uses TRBV7-2 and TRBJ2-2; no definite D call. This CDR3 has 14 amino acids. CDR1 SGHTA and CDR2 FQGNSA come from the germline V gene. The ends were cut back, 0 bases at V and 2 bases at J, with 4 bases in the middle. The CDR3, as DNA: TGTGCCAGCAGCTTAGCGATAAACACCGGGGAGCTGTTTTTT. Amino acids: CASSLAINTGELFF.

In its sample, this clonotype was seen many times. J is TRBJ2-1 and V is TRBV6-6; 12 bases line up with TRBD2. Germline trimming cut 11 bases from V and 8 bases from J; bases unmatched to any gene: 7. The CDR3 contains 13 residues. Germline V gives CDR1 MNHNY, CDR2 SVGAGI (reference sequence). The CDR3 reads CAQSASGRDEQFF. The DNA of the CDR3 is TGTGCCCAGTCCGCTAGCGGGAGGGATGAGCAGTTCTTC.

This clonotype was seen many times. CDR3 loop: CASSLDRASGETQYF. The CDR3, as DNA: TGTGCCAGCAGCTTAGATCGTGCGTCTGGGGAGACCCAGTACTTC. The chain couples TRBV11-2 to TRBJ2-5; D is undetermined. Trimming took off 0 bases at V and 5 bases at J, with 13 bases between the two ends. The CDR3 loop spans 15 amino acids. In germline, CDR1 is SGHAT, CDR2 FQNNGV. The whole variable domain, remainder taken from reference TRBV11-2 and TRBJ2-5, is EAGVAQSPRYKIIEKRQSVAFWCNPISGHATLYWYQQILGQGPKLLIQFQNNGVVDDSQLPKDRFSAERLKGVDSTLKIQPAKLEDSAVYLCASSLDRASGETQYFGPGTRLLVL.

This clonotype is medium-sized (0.01 to 0.1%). The J gene is TRBJ2-1, the V gene TRBV20-1; 12 positions match TRBD2. J was trimmed by 2 bases and V by 6 bases; bases with no gene match: 8. The V gene's germline CDR1 is DFQATT and CDR2 SNEGSKA (reference sequence). CDR3 size: 16 residues. Here the CDR3 reads CSAAGLAGWTYNEQFF. CDR3 in DNA: TGCAGTGCCGCAGGACTAGCGGGATGGACCTACAATGAGCAGTTCTTC.

This clonotype was detected many times. This sequence joins TRBV7-8 and TRBJ2-1; TRBD2 aligns across 8 bases. The ends lost 4 bases at V and 8 bases at J; junction bases unmatched: 13. CDR1 and CDR2 from the germline V gene are SGHVS and FQNEAQ. The CDR3 is made up of 16 amino acids. In nucleotides, the CDR3 is TGTGCCAGCAGCTCCCGAGGGGGAGCGGGAGAATATGAGCAGTTCTTC. Residues: CASSSRGGAGEYEQFF.

The sample holds many counts of this clonotype. The rearrangement links TRBV12-3 or TRBV12-4 to TRBJ1-6; 8 nucleotides agree with TRBD1. The CDR3 runs 16 residues. V lost 5 bases, J lost 8 bases, and 11 bases stayed unmatched. CDR3 protein: CASSTNLGQAYSPLHF. Here the CDR3 DNA reads TGTGCCAGCAGTACAAATCTGGGACAGGCCTATTCACCCCTCCACTTT.

This clonotype showed up just a few times. The chain carries TRBV20-1 and TRBJ2-1, with TRBD2 matching over 7 bases. The CDR3 has 11 residues. Germline V gives CDR1 DFQATT, CDR2 SNEGSKA (reference sequence). The CDR3 DNA follows: TGCAGGGGGCTGGCGGGAGATGAGCAGTTCTTC. This encodes CRGLAGDEQFF.

CDR3 in DNA: TGTGCCAGCAGCTACCCAGGGACAACTGAGCAGTTCTTC. This codes for CASSYPGTTEQFF. The chain combines TRBV5-8 with TRBJ2-1; D possibly corresponds to TRBD1 (6 bases). CDR3 length equals 13 residues. V lost 3 bases to trimming and J lost 9 bases, with 13 bases between them. Per germline, CDR1 SGHTS and CDR2 YDEGEE.

This clonotype was seen a handful of times. V usage is TRBV7-8 and J usage is TRBJ2-7; weak D call: TRBD1 (6 bases). Trimming removed 2 bases at V and 2 bases at J, with 16 bases between. Germline V gene data show CDR1 as SGHVS and CDR2 as FQNEAQ. CDR3 length equals 16 residues. For the CDR3, the DNA is TGTGCCAGCAGCTTAAAGTTATCCGGACAGCCCTACGAGCAGTACTTC. This gives the protein CASSLKLSGQPYEQYF.

This clonotype was found once. The V gene is TRBV5-1, the J gene TRBJ1-2, with 7 bases lining up with TRBD1. Germline CDR1 and CDR2: SGHRS and YFSETQ. J gave up 8 bases and V 0 bases, and 7 bases lay outside the gene matches. There are 14 residues in the CDR3. CDR3 amino acids: CASSLVGGRGGYTF. In nucleotides, the CDR3 is TGCGCCAGCAGCTTGGTAGGGGGCCGCGGAGGCTACACCTTC. Combining the CDR3 with reference TRBV5-1 and TRBJ1-2 gives the whole variable domain KAGVTQTPRYLIKTRGQQVTLSCSPISGHRSVSWYQQTPGQGLQFLFEYFSETQRNKGNFPGRFSGRQFSNSRSEMNVSTLELGDSALYLCASSLVGGRGGYTFGSGTRLTVV.

This clonotype was seen a handful of times. The chain joins TRBV19 to TRBJ2-7; 7 bases are a match to TRBD1. Germline V gene sequence: CDR1 LNHDA, CDR2 SQIVND (reference sequence). The length of the CDR3 is 15 residues. V lost 2 bases and J lost 0; bases outside the gene matches: 4. CDR3 bases: TGTGCCAGTAGTATACCGGGACAGAACTCCTACGAGCAGTACTTC. Translating it yields CASSIPGQNSYEQYF.

This clonotype was seen ten or more times. V gene TRBV6-4 combines with J gene TRBJ2-3, with TRBD2 as a possible D gene (6 bases). V was shortened by 6 bases and J by 2 bases, with 12 bases between the two germline ends. Looked up from germline, CDR1 is MRHNA and CDR2 is SNTAGT. The CDR3 sequence is 14 residues long. The CDR3 protein is CASSLGTYTDTQYF. As DNA, the CDR3 is TGTGCCAGCAGCCTCGGGACTTACACAGATACGCAGTATTTT.

This clonotype was seen ten or more times. The chain couples TRBV11-2 to TRBJ2-7; possibly TRBD1 or TRBD2 for D (6 bases each). Trimming stripped 2 bases from V and 6 bases from J, with 14 bases between. The CDR3 runs to 14 residues. Germline loops: CDR1 SGHAT, CDR2 FQNNGV. The CDR3 is CASSLSRGPVEQYF. CDR3 nucleotide sequence: TGTGCCAGCAGCTTATCCCGGGGGCCCGTCGAGCAGTACTTC.

CDR3 sequence reads: CASSLDIGANVLTF. In nucleotides, the CDR3 is TGCGCCAGCAGCTTGGACATTGGGGCCAACGTCCTGACTTTC. J is TRBJ2-6 and V is TRBV5-1; the D is unclear. CDR1 is SGHRS, CDR2 YFSETQ, per germline. The CDR3 contains 14 residues. V was cut by 0 bases and J by 3 bases, with 4 bases left in between.

There are a few counts of this clonotype. V usage is TRBV6-1 and J usage is TRBJ1-1; D may be TRBD1 (5 bases). The V end lost 2 bases, the J end lost 4 bases, and 11 bases lay between the germline ends. CDR1 is MNHNS, CDR2 SASEGT, per germline. The CDR3 is made up of 14 amino acids. In nucleotides, the CDR3 is TGTGCCAGCAGTGAACTAAGAGGGGCCACTGAAGCTTTCTTT. This encodes CASSELRGATEAFF.

The chain has TRBV19 and TRBJ2-1; a weak D match, TRBD2 (5 bases). Trimming took off 3 bases at V and 10 bases at J, with 13 bases between the two ends. The germline V gene encodes CDR1 LNHDA and CDR2 SQIVND (reference sequence). This CDR3 comprises 13 residues. The CDR3 spells CASSMGMGEEQFF. The CDR3 nucleotides read TGTGCCAGTAGTATGGGTATGGGAGAAGAGCAGTTCTTC.

In its sample, this clonotype was seen many times. The V and J genes are TRBV4-1 and TRBJ2-3; D is possibly TRBD2 (6 bases). Germline-derived CDR1 and CDR2 are MGHRA and YSYEKL. V was clipped by 2 bases and J by 4 bases, with 13 bases between them. CDR3 length equals 15 residues. The CDR3 region has the DNA TGCGCCAGCAGCCAAACGGAGGGCCTCGCAGATACGCAGTATTTT. Translating gives CASSQTEGLADTQYF.

This clonotype was observed at least ten times. The V call is TRBV10-3, the J call TRBJ1-3; a weak D match, TRBD1 (5 bases). In germline, CDR1 is ENHRY, CDR2 SYGVKD. Trimming cost V 5 bases and J 0 bases, with 11 bases left between them. The CDR3 is made up of 15 amino acids. The CDR3 bases are TGTGCCATCAGTCTCCAGGGTTCCTCTGGAAACACCATATATTTT. Translating gives CAISLQGSSGNTIYF.

This clonotype was detected many times. V usage is TRBV5-1 and J usage is TRBJ2-3; D is undetermined. This CDR3 region has 14 residues. The ends were cut back, 4 bases at V and 3 bases at J, with 12 bases in the middle. The V gene's germline CDR1 is SGHRS and CDR2 YFSETQ. CDR3 bases: TGCGCCAGCAGCCTGACTGGGTTGACAGATACGCAGTATTTT. This gives the protein CASSLTGLTDTQYF.

This clonotype was counted a few times. The chain joins TRBV7-2 to TRBJ2-4, with D unclear. Germline V gene lookup returns CDR1 SGHTA and CDR2 FQGNSA. The CDR3 totals 12 residues. V lost 1 base to trimming and J lost 11 bases, with 9 bases between them. CDR3 DNA: TGTGCCAGCAGCTTAGTGGCAGGAGTTCAGTACTTC. It specifies CASSLVAGVQYF.